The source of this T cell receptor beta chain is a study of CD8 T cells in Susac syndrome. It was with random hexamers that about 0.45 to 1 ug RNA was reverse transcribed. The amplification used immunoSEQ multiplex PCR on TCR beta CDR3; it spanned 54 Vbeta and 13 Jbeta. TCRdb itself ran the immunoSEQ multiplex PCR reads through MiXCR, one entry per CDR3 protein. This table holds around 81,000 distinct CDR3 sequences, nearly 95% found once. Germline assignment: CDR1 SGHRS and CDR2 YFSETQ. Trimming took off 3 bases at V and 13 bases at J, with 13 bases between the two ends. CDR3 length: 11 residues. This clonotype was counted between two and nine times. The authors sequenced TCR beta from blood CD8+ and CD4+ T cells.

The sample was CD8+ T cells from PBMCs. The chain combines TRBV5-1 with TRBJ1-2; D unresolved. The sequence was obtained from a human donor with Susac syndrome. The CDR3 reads CASSSLRVGTF. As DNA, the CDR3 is TGCGCCAGCAGCTCCCTACGCGTGGGCACCTTC.